This T cell receptor (beta chain) was identified in a study of patients and donors after allogeneic stem cell transplantation. The CDR3 spans 14 residues. CDR1 and CDR2 (germline): PRHDT, FYEKMQ (reference sequence). Losses at the gene ends were 4 bases for V and 6 bases for J; bases not matched to a gene: 3. The sample holds a few counts of this clonotype. TCRdb processed the RT-PCR reads anew with MiXCR; each CDR3 protein has one entry. Of about a million distinct CDR3 sequences in the sample, roughly 18% were seen once. The sample consisted of blood, either unsorted or a sorted T cell fraction (not recorded which). The chain combines TRBV13 with TRBJ2-1; 10 positions agree with TRBD2. This TCR was recovered from a human donor who was either an allogeneic HSCT recipient or a stem cell or donor lymphocyte infusion donor (not recorded which). It is not recorded whose cells these are; they may come from a transplant donor. The CDR3 sequence: CASSSRTSGNEQFF. In nucleotides, the CDR3 is TGTGCCAGCAGCTCCCGGACTAGCGGCAATGAGCAGTTCTTC.